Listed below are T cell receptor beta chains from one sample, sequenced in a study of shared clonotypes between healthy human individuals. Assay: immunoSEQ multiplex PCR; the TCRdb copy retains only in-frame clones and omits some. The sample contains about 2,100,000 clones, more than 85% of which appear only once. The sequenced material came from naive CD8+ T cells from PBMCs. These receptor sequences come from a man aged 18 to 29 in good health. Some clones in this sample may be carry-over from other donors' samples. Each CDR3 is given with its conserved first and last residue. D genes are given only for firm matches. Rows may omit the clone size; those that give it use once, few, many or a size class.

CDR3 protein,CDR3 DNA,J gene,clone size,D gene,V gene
CASSSALGTAGNTIYF,TGTGCCAGCAGCAGCGCTCTAGGCACTGCTGGAAACACCATATATTTT,TRBJ1-3,-,-,TRBV7-9
CASSQDVQEEFAQPQHF,TGCGCCAGCAGCCAAGACGTCCAGGAGGAGTTTGCTCAGCCCCAGCATTTT,TRBJ1-5,-,-,TRBV4-3
CASSVAAGQAYEQYF,TGTGCCAGCAGCGTAGCGGCGGGACAGGCCTACGAGCAGTACTTC,TRBJ2-7,-,TRBD1,TRBV9
CACRSGSAHTQYF,TGTGCCTGTCGTAGCGGGAGCGCTCATACGCAGTATTTT,TRBJ2-3,-,TRBD2,TRBV30
CASSPGTDYYEQYF,TGTGCCAGCAGCCCAGGGACAGATTACTACGAGCAGTACTTC,TRBJ2-7,-,TRBD1,TRBV11-2
CASSWMQNTEAFF,TGTGCCAGTAGCTGGATGCAGAACACTGAAGCTTTCTTT,TRBJ1-1,-,-,TRBV19
CASSDLAGLRETQYF,TGCGCCAGCAGTGATTTAGCGGGACTGCGGGAGACCCAGTACTTC,TRBJ2-5,once,TRBD2,TRBV10-2
CASSVVASGKLGELFF,TGTGCCAGCAGCGTAGTAGCTAGCGGGAAACTCGGGGAGCTGTTTTTT,TRBJ2-2,-,TRBD2,TRBV9
CASSVGPGLAGVEQYF,TGTGCCAGCAGCGTGGGGCCGGGACTAGCGGGAGTTGAGCAGTACTTC,TRBJ2-7,-,TRBD2,TRBV9
CASSRRVGTEAFF,TGTGCCAGCAGTCGCAGGGTAGGCACTGAAGCTTTCTTT,TRBJ1-1,-,-,TRBV27
CAISEGGLGYGYTF,TGTGCCATCAGTGAGGGGGGGCTGGGCTATGGCTACACCTTC,TRBJ1-2,-,-,TRBV10-3
CASSLFTGSNQPQHF,TGTGCCAGCAGTTTATTCACAGGGTCCAATCAGCCCCAGCATTTT,TRBJ1-5,-,-,TRBV27
CASSHRQPYEQYF,TGCGCCAGCAGCCACCGACAGCCCTACGAGCAGTACTTC,TRBJ2-7,once,-,TRBV4-1
CASSELGLTQETQYF,TGTGCCAGCAGTGAACTGGGTTTGACACAAGAGACCCAGTACTTC,TRBJ2-5,-,-,TRBV2
CAPTMGGSVCHEQFF,TGTGCCCCCACTATGGGCGGGAGTGTCTGTCACGAGCAGTTCTTC,TRBJ2-1,-,TRBD2,TRBV19